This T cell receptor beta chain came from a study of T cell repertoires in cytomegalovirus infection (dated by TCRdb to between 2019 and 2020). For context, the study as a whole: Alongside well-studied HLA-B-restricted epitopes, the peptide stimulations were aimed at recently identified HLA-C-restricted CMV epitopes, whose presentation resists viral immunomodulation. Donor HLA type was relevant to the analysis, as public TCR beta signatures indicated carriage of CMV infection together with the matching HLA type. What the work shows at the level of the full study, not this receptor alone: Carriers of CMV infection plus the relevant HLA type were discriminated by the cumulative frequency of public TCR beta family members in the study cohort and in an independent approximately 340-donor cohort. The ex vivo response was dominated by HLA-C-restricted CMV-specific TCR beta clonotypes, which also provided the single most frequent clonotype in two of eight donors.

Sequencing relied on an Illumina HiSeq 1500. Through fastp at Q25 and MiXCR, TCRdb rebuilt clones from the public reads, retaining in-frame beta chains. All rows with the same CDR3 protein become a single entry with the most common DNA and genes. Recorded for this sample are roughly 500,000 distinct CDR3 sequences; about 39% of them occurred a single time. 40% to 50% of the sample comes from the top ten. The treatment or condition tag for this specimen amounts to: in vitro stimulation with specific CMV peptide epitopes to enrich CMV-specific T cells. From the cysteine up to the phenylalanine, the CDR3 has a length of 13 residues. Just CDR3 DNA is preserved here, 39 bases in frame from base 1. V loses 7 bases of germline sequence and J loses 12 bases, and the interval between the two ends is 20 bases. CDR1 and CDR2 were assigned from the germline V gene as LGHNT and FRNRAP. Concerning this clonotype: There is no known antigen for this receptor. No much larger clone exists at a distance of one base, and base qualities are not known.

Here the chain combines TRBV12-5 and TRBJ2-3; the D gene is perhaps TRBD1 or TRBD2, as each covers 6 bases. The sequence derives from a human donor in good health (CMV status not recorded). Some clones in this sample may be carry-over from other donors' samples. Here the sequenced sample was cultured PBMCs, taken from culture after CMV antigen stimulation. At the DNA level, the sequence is TGTGCTAGTGCTTCTCGAACAGGGACTCCCCAGTATTTT. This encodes CASASRTGTPQYF.